This TCR beta chain came from a study of T cell repertoires in cytomegalovirus infection. About this clonotype: Its antigen remains unidentified.

The V end lost 5 bases, the J end lost 0 bases, and 17 bases lay between the germline ends. In germline, CDR1 is SNHLY, CDR2 FYNNEI. There are 17 residues in the CDR3. Study conclusions and caveats: The response measured ex vivo was dominated by TCR beta clonotypes (HLA-C-restricted and CMV-specific).

TCRdb used MiXCR to reprocess the reads, holding one entry per CDR3 protein. The sample carries tens of thousands of distinct CDR3 sequences, more than 20% recorded once. The chain uses TRBV2 and TRBJ1-5; D remains ambiguous. The sample was CD8+ T cells from cultured PBMCs, taken from culture after CMV antigen stimulation. The receptor's source is a human donor in good health (CMV status not recorded). Some clones in this sample may be carry-over from other donors' samples. CDR3 loop: CASSSGIMYDSNQPQHF. The CDR3 bases are TGTGCCAGCAGTAGTGGAATAATGTACGATAGCAATCAGCCCCAGCATTTT.